The present TCR beta chain was sequenced within a study of CD8 T cells in Susac syndrome. The CDR3 runs to 16 residues. V shed 5 bases and J shed 5 bases, with 19 bases lying between them. RNA in amounts of roughly 0.5 to 1 ug was reverse transcribed with random hexamers. Multiplex PCR with immunoSEQ amplified the TCR beta CDR3 across 54 Vbeta and 13 Jbeta. TCRdb analysed the immunoSEQ multiplex PCR reads with MiXCR anew, one entry per CDR3 protein. The sample consists of around 200,000 distinct CDR3 sequences, approximately 94% of them appearing once. The sequenced target, TCR beta, came from blood CD8+ and CD4+ T cells.

The rearrangement joins TRBV12-3 or TRBV12-4 to TRBJ1-5, with D maybe TRBD1 (6 bases). The sample taken for sequencing was CD4+ T cells from PBMCs. The receptor was isolated from a human donor with Susac syndrome. CDR3 protein: CASSHLSAGAHQPQHF. DNA for the CDR3: TGTGCCAGCAGTCACCTGTCGGCAGGGGCCCATCAGCCCCAGCATTTT.